These 26 T cell receptor beta chains were all obtained from the same sample, sequenced in a study of T cell changes during pregnancy in multiple sclerosis. Assay: immunoSEQ multiplex PCR; the TCRdb copy retains only in-frame clones and omits some. The repertoire consists of 25,000 to 35,000 clones, with about 85% occurring once and the leading ten covering around 7.9%. This specimen consisted of CD8+ T cells from peripheral blood mononuclear cells, obtained after pregnancy. Receptor source: a female donor with multiple sclerosis, enrolled in a pregnancy study.

V usage is TRBV5-1 and J usage is TRBJ2-5; no definite D call. V lost 4 bases and J 2 bases, leaving 9 bases between the germline ends. The CDR3 has 13 residues. Germline assignment: CDR1 SGHRS and CDR2 YFSETQ. DNA of the CDR3: TGCGCCAGCAGCCTAGGCCCACAAGAGACCCAGTACTTC. Its translation: CASSLGPQETQYF.

This clone has just one count. The V call is TRBV19, the J call TRBJ1-1; weak D call: TRBD1 (5 bases). Germline V gene sequence: CDR1 LNHDA, CDR2 SQIVND (reference sequence). This CDR3 spans 13 amino acids. V was pared by 4 bases and J by 7 bases, with 13 bases between. The CDR3 region has the DNA TGTGCCAGTAGTAGCAGGGTGGATCTTGAAGCTTTCTTT. It codes for CASSSRVDLEAFF.

The chain uses TRBV5-6 and TRBJ2-3; perhaps D is TRBD1 or TRBD2 (5 bases each). CDR3 length: 12 residues. V lost 4 bases and J lost 6, with 9 bases in between. CDR1 and CDR2 (germline): SGHDT, YYEEEE. This chain's CDR3 is CASSLGEDTQYF. CDR3 in DNA: TGTGCCAGCAGCCTGGGGGAGGATACGCAGTATTTT.

This chain connects TRBV5-6 to TRBJ2-7; D remains unclear. The CDR3 consists of 11 residues. The V gene lost 2 bases and the J gene lost 7 bases, with 7 bases spanning the gap. Germline CDR1 and CDR2: SGHDT and YYEEEE. CDR3 bases: TGTGCCAGCAGCTTTGGCCTTGAGCAGTACTTC. This translates into CASSFGLEQYF.

V gene TRBV28 combines with J gene TRBJ2-2; a weak D match, TRBD2 (5 bases). This CDR3 comprises 14 residues. V shed 6 bases and J shed 5 bases, with 13 bases lying between them. Germline V gene data show CDR1 as MDHEN and CDR2 as SYDVKM. In DNA form, the CDR3 reads TGTGCCAGCAGCCCCCGCCCGGGGACCGGGGAGCTGTTTTTT. Its protein product is CASSPRPGTGELFF.

V usage is TRBV5-8 and J usage is TRBJ1-1; D might be TRBD1 (5 bases). The V end was cut by 3 bases, the J end by 1 base, with 16 bases between. CDR1 is SGHTS and CDR2 is YDEGEE in the germline V gene. The CDR3 loop spans 16 amino acids. The CDR3 sequence: CASSWLGWGGNTEAFF. Written as DNA, the CDR3 is TGTGCCAGCAGCTGGCTTGGATGGGGCGGGAACACTGAAGCTTTCTTT.

The V call is TRBV18, the J call TRBJ2-4, with D perhaps matching TRBD1 (5 bases). V was clipped by 3 bases and J by 5 bases, with 8 bases between them. The germline V gene has CDR1 KGHSH and CDR2 LQKENI. CDR3 length: 13 residues. Here the CDR3 reads CASSPWGENIQYF. The CDR3 nucleotides read TGTGCCAGCTCACCCTGGGGCGAAAACATTCAGTACTTC.

The chain carries TRBV11-2 and TRBJ1-1; D not certain. Germline V lookup: CDR1 SGHAT, CDR2 FQNNGV. V shed 1 base and J shed 1 base, with 10 bases lying between them. There are 15 residues in the CDR3. CDR3 bases: TGTGCCAGCAGCTTAGCCCTAGGAGGGAACACTGAAGCTTTCTTT. Its protein product is CASSLALGGNTEAFF.

This chain connects TRBV11-2 to TRBJ1-2; 9 positions match TRBD1. The CDR3 has 16 residues. Germline CDR1 is SGHAT and CDR2 is FQNNGV. V lost 4 bases and J lost 0; bases outside the gene matches: 6. CDR3 DNA sequence: TGTGCCAGCAGCTCGGACAGGGGATCGGCTAACTATGGCTACACCTTC. Translation: CASSSDRGSANYGYTF.

V gene TRBV4-3 combines with J gene TRBJ2-1; tentative D call: TRBD2 (5 bases). Per germline, CDR1 LGHNA and CDR2 YSLEER. The CDR3 is made up of 12 amino acids. V was shortened by 1 base and J by 7 bases, with 5 bases between the two germline ends. CDR3 loop: CASSQGGNEQFF. In DNA, the CDR3 is TGCGCCAGCAGCCAAGGCGGGAATGAGCAGTTCTTC.

V is TRBV19 and J is TRBJ2-7; TRBD1 agrees at 7 bases. CDR3 length: 15 residues. Trimming removed 3 bases from V and 3 bases from J; junction bases left unmatched: 8. From germline, CDR1 is LNHDA and CDR2 SQIVND (reference sequence). DNA for the CDR3: TGTGCCAGTAGTATCATGACAGGGACCTTCTACGAGCAGTACTTC. Protein: CASSIMTGTFYEQYF.

The J gene is TRBJ2-5, the V gene TRBV5-4; D remains ambiguous. The DNA end favors TRBJ2-7, so the J call may be wrong. This CDR3 region has 13 residues. Germline loops: CDR1 SGHNT, CDR2 YYREEE (reference sequence). Here the CDR3 DNA reads TGTGCCAGCAGCTTGGGACTCAACTACGAGCAGTACTTC. Protein product: CASSLGLNYEQYF.

The rearrangement joins TRBV5-1 to TRBJ2-7, with 9 nucleotides matching TRBD1. The CDR3 runs 15 residues. The germline V gene has CDR1 SGHRS and CDR2 YFSETQ. The V gene end was trimmed by 4 bases and the J gene end by 0 bases; junction bases not matched to a gene: 5. CDR3 residues: CASSAWTGASYEQYF. The CDR3 DNA reads TGCGCCAGCAGCGCCTGGACAGGGGCCTCCTACGAGCAGTACTTC.

Only one count was recorded for this clone. The gene calls are TRBV4-3 and TRBJ2-6; 9 bases align to TRBD2. The V and J ends lost 3 bases and 0 bases, in that order; junction bases with no gene match: 3. The CDR3 totals 17 residues. Per germline, CDR1 LGHNA and CDR2 YSLEER. CDR3 in DNA: TGCGCCAGCAGCCAGCTAGCGGGGTCCTCTGGGGCCAACGTCCTGACTTTC. This sequence encodes CASSQLAGSSGANVLTF.

The chain has TRBV7-8 and TRBJ2-5, with D uncertain. This CDR3 is 13 amino acids long. In germline, CDR1 is SGHVS, CDR2 FQNEAQ. Trimming took off 3 bases at V and 5 bases at J, with 10 bases between the two ends. CDR3 region: CASSFWLEETQYF. The CDR3 coding sequence is TGTGCCAGCAGCTTTTGGCTAGAGGAGACCCAGTACTTC.

This chain links TRBV19 with TRBJ1-1, with D uncertain. With 6 bases removed from V and 11 bases from J, the gap between germline ends came to 13 bases. Germline loops: CDR1 LNHDA, CDR2 SQIVND (reference sequence). The CDR3 extends over 11 amino acids. CDR3 in amino acids: CASSNRTGAFF. In DNA form, the CDR3 reads TGTGCCAGTAGCAATAGGACGGGGGCTTTCTTT.

The J gene is TRBJ2-5, the V gene TRBV9; TRBD1 matches at 9 bases. V was pared by 0 bases and J by 5 bases, with 5 bases of the junction left unmatched. Germline V CDR1 and CDR2: SGDLS, YYNGEE. CDR3 length: 15 amino acids. CDR3 residues: CASSVGDRVGETQYF. The CDR3 bases are TGTGCCAGCAGCGTAGGGGACAGGGTTGGGGAGACCCAGTACTTC.

The rearrangement joins TRBV7-8 to TRBJ1-5; TRBD1 agrees at 7 bases. V gave up 2 bases and J gave up 9 bases; unmatched junction bases: 22. Germline-derived CDR1 and CDR2 are SGHVS and FQNEAQ. The CDR3 has 19 residues. The CDR3 protein is CASSLQLAWDSREGAPQHF. As DNA, the CDR3 is TGTGCCAGCAGCTTACAATTAGCTTGGGACAGCCGAGAAGGGGCGCCCCAGCATTTT.

The chain carries TRBV15 and TRBJ1-1; 8 positions match TRBD1. Germline V gene lookup returns CDR1 LNHNV and CDR2 YYDKDF (reference sequence). This CDR3 spans 16 amino acids. Trimming at V came to 1 base and at J to 3 bases, leaving 7 bases not matched to a gene. The DNA for the CDR3 is TGTGCCACCAGCAGAGCGAGACAGGGGCGAGACACTGAAGCTTTCTTT. Protein sequence: CATSRARQGRDTEAFF. Combining the CDR3 with reference TRBV15 and TRBJ1-1 gives the whole variable domain DAMVIQNPRYQVTQFGKPVTLSCSQTLNHNVMYWYQQKSSQAPKLLFHYYDKDFNNEADTPDNFQSRRPNTSFCFLDIRSPGLGDTAMYLCATSRARQGRDTEAFFGQGTRLTVV.

This clone has just one count. The chain recombines TRBV4-1 with TRBJ2-1; 11 nucleotides line up with TRBD2. Germline V gene data show CDR1 as MGHRA and CDR2 as YSYEKL. The CDR3 loop spans 15 amino acids. Trimming took 4 bases from V and 9 from J; bases not matched to a gene: 8. CDR3 DNA: TGCGCCAGCAGCCTGCGACTAGCGGGATCGATTGAGCAGTTCTTC. Its protein product is CASSLRLAGSIEQFF.

The CDR3 is CASSLGGPGTRGAFF. In nucleotides, the CDR3 is TGTGCCAGCAGCTTAGGGGGCCCCGGGACCAGGGGAGCTTTCTTT. The chain couples TRBV7-9 to TRBJ1-1, with D perhaps matching TRBD1 (6 bases). CDR1 and CDR2 (germline): SEHNR, FQNEAQ (reference sequence). Trimming stripped 1 base from V and 10 bases from J, with 19 bases between. This CDR3 is built from 15 residues.

The genes are TRBV5-6 and TRBJ1-1, with 8 bases identical to TRBD1. V gave up 4 bases and J gave up 6 bases; unmatched junction bases: 8. This CDR3 contains 14 residues. Germline V gives CDR1 SGHDT, CDR2 YYEEEE. The CDR3 here is CASSLKDRVPEAFF. DNA of the CDR3: TGTGCCAGCAGCCTGAAGGACAGGGTCCCTGAAGCTTTCTTT. The entire variable domain, with the rest obtained from reference TRBV5-6 and TRBJ1-1, is as follows: DAGVTQSPTHLIKTRGQQVTLRCSPKSGHDTVSWYQQALGQGPQFIFQYYEEEERQRGNFPDRFSGHQFPNYSSELNVNALLLGDSALYLCASSLKDRVPEAFFGQGTRLTVV.

The chain uses TRBV7-9 and TRBJ1-2, with TRBD1 matching 11 bases. After removal of 7 bases from V and 5 bases from J, the junction contained 6 bases not matched to a gene. The CDR3 length is 14 residues. Germline lookup yields CDR1 SEHNR and CDR2 FQNEAQ (reference sequence). The CDR3 loop reads CASTRTGGLYGYTF. The CDR3 coding sequence is TGTGCCAGCACCCGGACAGGGGGCCTTTATGGCTACACCTTC.

This clone has just one count. The chain has TRBV6-4 and TRBJ2-3; 12 nucleotides align to TRBD2. Germline CDR1 MRHNA, CDR2 SNTAGT. The CDR3 is made up of 15 amino acids. V dropped 5 bases and J dropped 3; count of bases not matched to a gene: 3. The CDR3 sequence is CASSLAGGTTDTQYF. The CDR3 nucleotides are TGTGCCAGCAGTCTAGCGGGGGGGACGACAGATACGCAGTATTTT.

The chain joins TRBV28 to TRBJ1-1; TRBD1 might be the D (5 bases). Trimming removed 8 bases from V and 3 bases from J, with 13 bases in between. The germline CDR1 and CDR2 sequences are MDHEN and SYDVKM. The CDR3 totals 13 residues. The CDR3 loop is CASGARWDTEAFF. CDR3 nucleotides: TGTGCCAGCGGGGCCCGGTGGGACACTGAAGCTTTCTTT.

The chain combines TRBV7-8 with TRBJ1-1; the match to TRBD1 covers 7 bases. There are 16 residues in the CDR3. V lost 5 bases, J lost 2 bases, and 11 bases stayed unmatched. Germline V lookup: CDR1 SGHVS, CDR2 FQNEAQ. The CDR3 DNA is TGTGCCAGCAGCCTCGGACCGGACAGGAGAAACACTGAAGCTTTCTTT. Translation: CASSLGPDRRNTEAFF.